This T cell receptor (beta chain) derives from a study of blood T cells in healthy people across ages. The CDR3 length is 16 residues. CDR1 and CDR2 (germline): LGHDT, YNNKEL (reference sequence). Sample-barcoded 5' priming and a J-beta primer mix drove a second PCR of about 6 to 12 cycles. Each of the cDNA molecules was tagged by a template-switch adaptor with 12 random nucleotides. MiXCR, applied by TCRdb to the 5' RACE reads, yields one record per CDR3 protein. The sample lists 550,000 to 650,000 distinct CDR3 sequences, under 30% seen once, with 15% to 19% in the top ten. Study findings and constraints: TCR beta diversity, measured per million T cells, fell in a roughly linear way with age.

Total RNA extracted from each sample amounted to at least 6 micrograms. Details on this clonotype: Its specificity is unknown. A much larger clone lies a single base off, so this may be a read error.

Sequencing was performed on blood. The genes are TRBV3-1 and TRBJ1-2, with D possibly matching TRBD1 (5 bases). The TCR originated in a woman older than 75 in good health. The CDR3 region has the DNA TGTGCCAGCGGCCAAGCCGGGGCAGCCGCTAACTATGGCTACACCTTC. Amino acid sequence: CASGQAGAAANYGYTF.